This T cell receptor beta chain was captured in a study of shared clonotypes between healthy human individuals. In germline, CDR1 is SGHVS, CDR2 FNYEAQ. V was clipped by 4 bases and J by 9 bases; unmatched bases: 9. The CDR3 sequence is 15 residues long. TCRdb keeps only in-frame clones here, not all; method: immunoSEQ multiplex PCR. The sample lists about 1 million clones, approximately 72% occurring once. This sequence originates from a man younger than 30 in good health. V is TRBV7-6 and J is TRBJ2-1; 10 bases fit TRBD2. Sample: memory CD4+ T cells sorted from blood. Subset defined: CD45RA-negative fraction. CDR3 coding DNA: TGTGCCAGCAGCTCCTTTAGCGGGGGGCGGGGTGAGCAGTTCTTC. The encoded protein is CASSSFSGGRGEQFF. The variable domain in full, completed from reference TRBV7-6 and TRBJ2-1, reads GAGVSQSPRYKVTKRGQDVALRCDPISGHVSLYWYRQALGQGPEFLTYFNYEAQQDKSGLPNDRFSAERPEGSISTLTIQRTEQRDSAMYRCASSSFSGGRGEQFFGPGTRLTVL.